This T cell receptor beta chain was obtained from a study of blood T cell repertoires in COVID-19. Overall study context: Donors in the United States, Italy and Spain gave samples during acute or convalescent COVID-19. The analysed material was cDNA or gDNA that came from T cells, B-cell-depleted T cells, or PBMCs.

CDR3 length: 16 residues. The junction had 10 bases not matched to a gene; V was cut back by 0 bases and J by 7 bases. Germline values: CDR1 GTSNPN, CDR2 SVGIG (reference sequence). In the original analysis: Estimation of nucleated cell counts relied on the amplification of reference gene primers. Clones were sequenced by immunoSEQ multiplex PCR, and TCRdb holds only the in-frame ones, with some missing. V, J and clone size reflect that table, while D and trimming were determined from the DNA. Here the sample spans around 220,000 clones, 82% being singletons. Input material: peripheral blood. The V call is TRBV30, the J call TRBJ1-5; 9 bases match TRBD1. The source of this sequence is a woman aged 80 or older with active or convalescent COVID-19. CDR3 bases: TGTGCCTGGAGTGTCCCACCGGGACAGGGTCGACAGCCCCAGCATTTT. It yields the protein CAWSVPPGQGRQPQHF.